The rows below give T cell receptor beta chains drawn from one sample of a study of blood T cell repertoires in COVID-19. The method was immunoSEQ multiplex PCR; TCRdb's version includes in-frame clones alone and lacks a portion of them. The sample lists 100,000 to 150,000 clones, about four fifths occurring once. Input material: peripheral blood. These receptor sequences come from a woman of 80 years or more with acute or convalescent COVID-19. The CDR3 runs from the conserved cysteine through the conserved F or W. The D gene is left open where the match is weak. Clone size is not always given. Where it is, it says once, few, many or a class for expanded clones.

j_call: TRBJ1-3
d_call: TRBD1
v_call: TRBV9
clone_size: NA
cdr3_aa: CASSGQGSSSGNTIYF
cdr3_nt: TGTGCCAGCAGCGGACAGGGTTCTAGCTCTGGAAACACCATATATTTT

j_call: TRBJ1-3
d_call: NA
v_call: TRBV21-1
clone_size: NA
cdr3_aa: CASSPRAPSSGNTIYF
cdr3_nt: TGTGCCAGCAGCCCCAGGGCTCCTAGCTCTGGAAACACCATATATTTT

j_call: TRBJ2-3
d_call: NA
v_call: TRBV19
clone_size: once
cdr3_aa: CASSIGTVSTDTQYF
cdr3_nt: TGTGCCAGTAGTATTGGTACAGTCAGCACAGATACGCAGTATTTT

j_call: TRBJ1-3
d_call: TRBD1
v_call: TRBV30
clone_size: NA
cdr3_aa: CAWSNQGGGNTIYF
cdr3_nt: TGTGCCTGGAGTAATCAGGGGGGTGGAAACACCATATATTTT

j_call: TRBJ1-1
d_call: NA
v_call: TRBV4-1
clone_size: NA
cdr3_aa: CASSLNPSRLPMNTEAFF
cdr3_nt: TGCGCCAGCAGCCTAAACCCCTCCAGGCTACCCATGAACACTGAAGCTTTCTTT

j_call: TRBJ1-4
d_call: NA
v_call: TRBV5-8
clone_size: once
cdr3_aa: CASSLGGLDEKLFF
cdr3_nt: TGTGCCAGCAGCTTGGGCGGGTTGGATGAAAAACTGTTTTTT

j_call: TRBJ2-7
d_call: TRBD2
v_call: TRBV6-2/TRBV6-3
clone_size: NA
cdr3_aa: CASSYAGPGTSGSYEQYF
cdr3_nt: TGTGCCAGCAGTTACGCAGGGCCCGGGACTAGCGGGAGTTACGAGCAGTACTTC

j_call: TRBJ1-6
d_call: NA
v_call: TRBV30
clone_size: NA
cdr3_aa: CAWKLSGYNSPLHF
cdr3_nt: TGTGCCTGGAAGCTGAGCGGGTATAATTCACCCCTCCACTTT

j_call: TRBJ2-7
d_call: TRBD1
v_call: TRBV6-4
clone_size: NA
cdr3_aa: CASSDSRDRGYEQYF
cdr3_nt: TGTGCCAGCAGTGACTCGAGGGACAGGGGTTACGAGCAGTACTTC

j_call: TRBJ1-4
d_call: TRBD1
v_call: TRBV7-6
clone_size: once
cdr3_aa: CASSPPGQGVEKLFF
cdr3_nt: TGTGCCAGCAGCCCACCGGGACAGGGGGTGGAAAAACTGTTTTTT

j_call: TRBJ1-3
d_call: NA
v_call: TRBV2
clone_size: NA
cdr3_aa: CASSASSSGNTIYF
cdr3_nt: TGTGCCAGCAGTGCCTCGAGCTCTGGAAACACCATATATTTT

j_call: TRBJ2-7
d_call: NA
v_call: TRBV6-6
clone_size: NA
cdr3_aa: CASSYGHSSYEQYF
cdr3_nt: TGTGCCAGCAGTTACGGTCACAGCTCCTACGAGCAGTACTTC

j_call: TRBJ2-1
d_call: TRBD2
v_call: TRBV6-6
clone_size: NA
cdr3_aa: CASSRYGRNNEQFF
cdr3_nt: TGTGCCAGCAGTCGATACGGGAGGAACAATGAGCAGTTCTTC

j_call: TRBJ1-4
d_call: NA
v_call: TRBV5-8
clone_size: NA
cdr3_aa: CASSLGRSTNEKLFF
cdr3_nt: TGTGCCAGCAGCTTGGGTCGTTCAACTAATGAAAAACTGTTTTTT

j_call: TRBJ1-1
d_call: TRBD1
v_call: TRBV9
clone_size: NA
cdr3_aa: CASSVGQGMSTEAFF
cdr3_nt: TGTGCCAGCAGCGTGGGACAGGGTATGAGCACTGAAGCTTTCTTT

j_call: TRBJ1-5
d_call: NA
v_call: TRBV30
clone_size: NA
cdr3_aa: CAWSPAPGIGQPQHF
cdr3_nt: TGTGCCTGGAGTCCGGCCCCAGGGATCGGCCAGCCCCAGCATTTT

j_call: TRBJ2-7
d_call: NA
v_call: TRBV7-8
clone_size: NA
cdr3_aa: CASSLVRRGEQYF
cdr3_nt: TGTGCCAGCAGCTTAGTTCGCAGGGGCGAGCAGTACTTC

j_call: TRBJ1-5
d_call: TRBD1
v_call: TRBV25-1
clone_size: NA
cdr3_aa: CASSESGQGNQPQHF
cdr3_nt: TGTGCCAGCAGTGAATCAGGACAGGGCAATCAGCCCCAGCATTTT

j_call: TRBJ2-2
d_call: TRBD2
v_call: TRBV27
clone_size: NA
cdr3_aa: CASSLKTSGRSTGELFF
cdr3_nt: TGTGCCAGCAGTCTGAAGACTAGCGGGAGGAGCACCGGGGAGCTGTTTTTT